Detailed here is one T cell receptor (beta chain). This specimen belongs to a study of blood T cell repertoires in COVID-19. The J segment lost 9 bases and the V segment lost 1 base, leaving 6 bases of the junction unmatched. CDR1 is LNHDA, CDR2 SQIVND, per germline (reference sequence). CDR3 length: 14 amino acids. Assay used: immunoSEQ multiplex PCR; TCRdb lists only in-frame clones, some missing. The sample has roughly 180,000 clones; around four fifths are singletons. This clonotype originated in a woman aged 25 to 39 with acute or convalescent COVID-19. The sequencing input was peripheral blood. The chain carries TRBV19 and TRBJ2-1, with 7 bases that match TRBD2. The CDR3 nucleotides are TGTGCCAGTAGTATAGCGGCGGGAGCTAGTGAGCAGTTCTTC. Protein sequence: CASSIAAGASEQFF. Full variable domain (outside the CDR3, taken from reference TRBV19 and TRBJ2-1): DGGITQSPKYLFRKEGQNVTLSCEQNLNHDAMYWYRQDPGQGLRLIYYSQIVNDFQKGDIAEGYSVSREKKESFPLTVTSAQKNPTAFYLCASSIAAGASEQFFGPGTRLTVL.